This T cell receptor (beta chain) was observed in a study of CD8+ T cells in alopecia areata. The sequencing template was cDNA reverse transcribed from extracted RNA. Using immunoSEQ multiplex PCR, the repertoire was profiled, and TCRdb retains in-frame clones only, with some absent. The table records 130,000 to 150,000 clones, roughly 82% of them present only once. The CDR3 is made up of 15 amino acids. As to this clone: What it binds is not known.

Findings and caveats of the study: Elevated clonality characterized lesional scalp relative to normal scalp, particularly in alopecia totalis/universalis. Scalp clonality and expanded CD8+ clones among the top 100 were significantly decreased by tofacitinib.

The treatment denotes: oral pan-JAK inhibitor, 5-10 mg twice daily. The origin of this receptor is a human donor with alopecia areata. The input for sequencing was CD8+ T cells sorted from blood, taken at week 4, from a patient treated with tofacitinib. This chain joins TRBV21-1 and TRBJ1-2. TRBV21-1 represents a pseudogene. The CDR3: CASSSRDGYKEGYTF. The DNA of the CDR3 is TGTGCCAGCAGCTCCCGGGACGGATATAAGGAGGGCTACACCTTC.